The rows below give T cell receptor beta chains drawn from one sample of a study of T cell responses to AZD1222 COVID-19 vaccine. Measured with immunoSEQ multiplex PCR; TCRdb has only the in-frame clones, and not every one. The sample consists of some 130,000 clones, more than 85% of them appearing once. Sequencing used peripheral blood, obtained on day 0 of AZD1222 vaccination. Source of these receptors: an adult in good health. The CDR3 runs from the conserved cysteine through the conserved F or W. D genes are given only for firm matches. Only some rows state a clone size, as once, few, many or a class for expanded clones.

TRBJ1-2 TRBV10-3 TRBD1 . TGTGCCATCAGGTCGACAGGGTACAACTATGGCTACACCTTC CAIRSTGYNYGYTF
TRBJ2-2 TRBV19 TRBD1 . TGTGCCAGTAGTACCGGACAGGGGACCGGGGAGCTGTTTTTT CASSTGQGTGELFF
TRBJ2-7 TRBV6-5 . . TGTGCCAGCACCAATTTTGGGGACGAGCAGTACTTC CASTNFGDEQYF
TRBJ1-1 TRBV11-2 . once TGTGCCAGCAGTACCGACATCAACACTGAAGCTTTCTTT CASSTDINTEAFF
TRBJ2-1 TRBV20-1 . . TGCAGTGCTAGTTTGGCTATCCCGTCGGACTACAATGAGCAGTTCTTC CSASLAIPSDYNEQFF
TRBJ1-1 TRBV2 TRBD1 . TGTGCCAGCGGGCCAAGGACAGGAAGGAACACTGAAGCTTTCTTT CASGPRTGRNTEAFF
TRBJ1-5 TRBV28 . . TGTGCCAGCAGCCCCTTCAGGGAAGCCCAGCATTTT CASSPFREAQHF
TRBJ2-1 TRBV7-3 TRBD1 . TGTGCCAGCAGCTCCAGCAGAGGGGGCCGGCAGTTCTTC CASSSSRGGRQFF
TRBJ2-4 TRBV19 TRBD1 once TGTGCCAGTTCACGGGACAGGCGAAACATTCAGTACTTC CASSRDRRNIQYF
TRBJ1-6 TRBV7-3 . . TGTGCCAGCAGCTTAGACGGCCTTTCACCCCTCCACTTT CASSLDGLSPLHF
TRBJ1-5 TRBV11-3 . . TGTGCCAGCAGCCCCAGACAGGAGGGCAATCAGCCCCAGCATTTT CASSPRQEGNQPQHF
TRBJ2-7 TRBV19 TRBD2 . TGTGCCAGTAGTACTCATAGCGGGGGGCAGAACGAGCAGTACTTC CASSTHSGGQNEQYF
TRBJ1-2 TRBV19 . . TGTGCCAGTAGTATAGGGTTTGGAGGCTACACCTTC CASSIGFGGYTF
TRBJ2-1 TRBV4-2 TRBD2 . TGTGCCAGCAGCCAAGATAGAGTGGCGGAACTAGCGGGAGAAGGTCCCTACAATGAGCAGTTCTTC CASSQDRVAELAGEGPYNEQFF
TRBJ1-1 TRBV6-2/TRBV6-3 . . TGTGCCAGCAGTCTCCTAAGGGAGCACACTGAAGCTTTCTTT CASSLLREHTEAFF
TRBJ2-7 TRBV5-4 . . TGTGCCAGCAGCTTGGGAGGGGTGAGGACCGAGCAGTACTTC CASSLGGVRTEQYF
TRBJ2-1 TRBV7-9 TRBD2 . TGTGCCAGCAGCTTAGAGGGTAGCGGGAGGTCAGCGTTCTTC CASSLEGSGRSAFF
TRBJ2-3 TRBV9 . . TGTGCCAGCAGCGCTCAGGGACGGGGAGGAGATACGCAGTATTTT CASSAQGRGGDTQYF
TRBJ2-1 TRBV9 . . TGTGCCAGCAGCGCCAGACAGGGACTAGAGCAGTTCTTC CASSARQGLEQFF
TRBJ2-7 TRBV9 . many TGTGCCAGCAGCAACGGACTATCGGACTACGAGCAGTACTTC CASSNGLSDYEQYF